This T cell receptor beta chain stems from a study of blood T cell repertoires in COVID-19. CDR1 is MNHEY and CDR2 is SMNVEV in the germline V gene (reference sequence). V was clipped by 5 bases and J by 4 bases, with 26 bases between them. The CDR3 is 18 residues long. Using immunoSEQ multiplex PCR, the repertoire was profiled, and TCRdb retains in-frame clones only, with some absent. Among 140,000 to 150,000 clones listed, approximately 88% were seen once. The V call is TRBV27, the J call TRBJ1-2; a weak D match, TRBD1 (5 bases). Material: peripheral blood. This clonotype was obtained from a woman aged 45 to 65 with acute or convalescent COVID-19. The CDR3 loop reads CASSRVDKWRGRIYGYTF. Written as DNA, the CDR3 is TGTGCCAGCAGTAGGGTGGACAAATGGAGGGGAAGGATCTATGGCTACACCTTC.